This TCR beta chain was retrieved from a study of shared clonotypes between healthy human individuals. Details on this clone: Its antigen remains unknown.

The study's findings and limits: The study generally estimated greater richness for naive than memory subsets. It was the few donors that limited the genetic and exposure-history diversity represented. Compared with clonotypes that all four donors shared, non-shared clonotypes had lower generation probabilities.

Assay: immunoSEQ multiplex PCR; the TCRdb copy retains only in-frame clones and omits some. In the table there are about 320,000 clones, around 90% of which are singletons. After removal of 2 bases from V and 6 bases from J, the junction contained 5 bases not matched to a gene. The CDR3 extends over 15 amino acids. The germline V gene encodes CDR1 SGHRS and CDR2 YFSETQ. Material for sequencing was memory CD8+ T cells sorted from blood. This sample's subset: CD45RO+ cells pooled with CCR7-negative TemRA cells. The chain employs TRBV5-1 and TRBJ1-4; 9 nucleotides line up with TRBD1. This TCR derives from a young man in good health. CDR3 residues: CASSFGTGWDEKLFF. In DNA, the CDR3 is TGCGCCAGCAGCTTTGGGACAGGGTGGGATGAAAAACTGTTTTTT.